Shown below are 9 T cell receptor beta chains from a single sample sequenced in a study of beta chain features in type 1 diabetes. Sequencing targeted expressed TCRB transcripts, as all isolated RNA had been reverse transcribed. Produced via immunoSEQ multiplex PCR; TCRdb's table is partial and in-frame only. Here the sample spans about 350,000 clones, roughly 21% being singletons. The sample was naive CD4+ T cells from blood. The origin of the receptors is a woman younger than 35 in good health.

The chain links TRBV18 to TRBJ1-1; no clear D gene. Trimming pared 2 bases from V and 4 bases from J, leaving 14 bases between. Germline V gene data show CDR1 as KGHSH and CDR2 as LQKENI. The length of the CDR3 is 15 residues. The CDR3 DNA follows: TGTGCCAGCTCACCAGGACGGGATGCGAGCACTGAAGCTTTCTTT. It specifies CASSPGRDASTEAFF.

The chain carries TRBV5-1 and TRBJ2-7; no clear D. The CDR3 consists of 14 residues. V gave up 1 base and J gave up 0 bases, with 8 bases separating them. Germline-derived CDR1 and CDR2 are SGHRS and YFSETQ. CDR3 DNA: TGCGCCAGCAGCTTGCCGACTGACTCCTACGAGCAGTACTTC. Translation: CASSLPTDSYEQYF.

For the CDR3, the DNA is TGCGCCAGCAGCCAAGTCATGAACACTGAAGCTTTCTTT. It specifies CASSQVMNTEAFF. This sequence joins TRBV4-3 and TRBJ1-1, with D unresolved. The CDR3 loop spans 13 amino acids. The V end lost 1 base, the J end lost 0 bases, and 3 bases lay between the germline ends. In germline, CDR1 is LGHNA, CDR2 YSLEER.

This clone was seen a handful of times. The chain carries TRBV7-2 and TRBJ2-5; 12 bases are a match to TRBD1. The germline CDR1 and CDR2 sequences are SGHTA and FQGNSA. The junction had 9 bases not matched to a gene; V was cut back by 5 bases and J by 5 bases. The CDR3 totals 16 residues. As DNA, the CDR3 is TGTGCCAGCAGCACCCGGGGGACAGGGGGCTGGGAGACCCAGTACTTC. It codes for CASSTRGTGGWETQYF.

This clone was detected a few times. The chain joins TRBV7-2 to TRBJ2-3; tentatively, D is TRBD2 (5 bases). With 5 bases removed from V and 5 bases from J, the gap between germline ends came to 17 bases. CDR1 is SGHTA and CDR2 is FQGNSA in the germline V gene. This CDR3 comprises 15 residues. This CDR3 reads CASSLQPRGGDTQYF. The CDR3 DNA sequence: TGTGCCAGCAGCCTCCAGCCGCGAGGAGGAGATACGCAGTATTTT.

The gene calls are TRBV6-5 and TRBJ2-2; TRBD2 might be the D (6 bases). Trimming pared 4 bases from V and 7 bases from J, leaving 19 bases between. The CDR3 covers 16 residues. Germline values: CDR1 MNHEY, CDR2 SVGAGI. CDR3 DNA: TGTGCCAGCAGTTCGTATCCGGGACTCCGAAACGGGGAGCTGTTTTTT. This codes for CASSSYPGLRNGELFF.

There are a few counts of this clone. CDR3 coding DNA: TGCGCCAGCAGCTCCCGCCCGGCTAGCGGGAACACCGGGGAGCTGTTTTTT. It specifies CASSSRPASGNTGELFF. J is TRBJ2-2 and V is TRBV5-1; TRBD2 aligns across 7 bases. This CDR3 has 17 amino acids. Germline assignment: CDR1 SGHRS and CDR2 YFSETQ. The V gene end was trimmed by 3 bases and the J gene end by 1 base; junction bases not matched to a gene: 9.

This clone was seen only a few times. The rearrangement joins TRBV11-2 to TRBJ2-7; TRBD1 matches 10 bases. The CDR3 runs to 15 residues. Germline V gives CDR1 SGHAT, CDR2 FQNNGV. J lost 3 bases, V lost 5 bases, and 7 bases had no gene match. The CDR3 region is CASSLGTGVRYEQYF. The CDR3 DNA follows: TGTGCCAGCAGCCTTGGGACAGGGGTGCGCTACGAGCAGTACTTC.

The V and J genes are TRBV2 and TRBJ2-7; 13 positions match TRBD2. This CDR3 spans 15 amino acids. Germline V gene lookup returns CDR1 SNHLY and CDR2 FYNNEI. V lost 7 bases to trimming and J lost 0 bases; unmatched junction nucleotides: 3. CDR3 bases: TGTGCCAGCACCTGGACTAGCGGGAGCTCCTACGAGCAGTACTTC. It translates to CASTWTSGSSYEQYF.